This TCR beta chain was identified in a study of T cell responses to AZD1222 COVID-19 vaccine. In this sample, this clone turned up a few times. Germline-derived CDR1 and CDR2 are SGHRS and YFSETQ. V was cut by 7 bases and J by 0 bases, with 14 bases left in between. This CDR3 has 14 residues. Assay: immunoSEQ multiplex PCR; the TCRdb copy retains only in-frame clones and omits some. The table lists more than 90,000 clones, more than 70% of them singletons, with about 15% in the top ten. The rearrangement links TRBV5-1 to TRBJ2-7, with TRBD2 as a possible D gene (6 bases). This receptor was taken from an adult who received the AZD1222 COVID-19 vaccine. The input for sequencing was peripheral blood, taken 28 days after the second AZD1222 dose. The CDR3 DNA reads as TGCGCCAGCCGTAGCGGCCCAAGCTCCTACGAGCAGTACTTC. Its translation: CASRSGPSSYEQYF.